This T cell receptor (beta chain) was documented in a study of cytomegalovirus exposure and HLA in healthy donors. About the study: The early release's HLA-typed donors yielded some 85 million unique TCRs.

General study findings and limits: Some V segments (TRBV6-2 and TRBV6-3 among them) were excluded as indistinguishable.

CDR1 and CDR2 (germline): LGHNA, YNFKEQ. Trimming took off 2 bases at V and 6 bases at J, with 13 bases between the two ends. CDR3 length: 14 residues. Although they were nominally healthy when sampled, donors likely had unrecorded immune exposures. The PCR contained 60 Vbeta and 13 Jbeta primers. TCRdb's table, derived via immunoSEQ multiplex PCR, lists solely in-frame clones and lacks some. Found here are approximately 140,000 clones, around 80% of them singletons; the top ten hold about 3.2%. On this clone itself: Its matching antigen is unknown.

Material: PBMCs. This sequence was found in a man between 18 and 29 years old in good health and CMV-seropositive. The chain has TRBV4-2 and TRBJ1-2, with a weak D call TRBD1 (5 bases). The CDR3, as DNA: TGTGCCAGCAGCCAATCTCTGCAGGGAAATGGCTACACCTTC. Amino acids: CASSQSLQGNGYTF.